This T cell receptor beta chain came from a study of control samples from healthy donors and cancer patients. The CDR3 length is 14 residues. Trimming took off 4 bases at V and 4 bases at J, with 14 bases between the two ends. Germline lookup yields CDR1 SGHNT and CDR2 YYREEE (reference sequence). Repertoires were generated with immunoSEQ multiplex PCR, while TCRdb's copy carries only in-frame clones and drops some. The table records about 180,000 clones, around 94% of them present only once. Sample: blood. This TCR came from a man aged 25-40 years in good health. This chain connects TRBV5-4 to TRBJ1-1; D remains unclear. This CDR3 reads CASSPDLGVTEAFF. CDR3 bases: TGTGCCAGCAGCCCCGACCTCGGAGTCACTGAAGCTTTCTTT.